This TCR beta chain was captured in a study of shared clonotypes between healthy human individuals. The table came from immunoSEQ multiplex PCR; TCRdb's copy has only in-frame clones and leaves some out. The data show approximately 940,000 clones, less than 85% seen once. The trim removed 4 bases at V and 9 bases at J, leaving 5 bases unmatched. Germline-derived CDR1 and CDR2 are SGHDT and YYEEEE. This CDR3 contains 13 residues. Sequenced sample: memory CD4+ T cells sorted from blood. The sample's subset: CD45RA-negative fraction. J is TRBJ1-5 and V is TRBV5-6; 9 nucleotides agree with TRBD1. The clonotype was recovered from a man aged 18 to 29 in good health. The CDR3 is CASSTGQGRPQHF. CDR3 sequence (DNA): TGTGCCAGCAGCACCGGACAGGGGCGGCCCCAGCATTTT.